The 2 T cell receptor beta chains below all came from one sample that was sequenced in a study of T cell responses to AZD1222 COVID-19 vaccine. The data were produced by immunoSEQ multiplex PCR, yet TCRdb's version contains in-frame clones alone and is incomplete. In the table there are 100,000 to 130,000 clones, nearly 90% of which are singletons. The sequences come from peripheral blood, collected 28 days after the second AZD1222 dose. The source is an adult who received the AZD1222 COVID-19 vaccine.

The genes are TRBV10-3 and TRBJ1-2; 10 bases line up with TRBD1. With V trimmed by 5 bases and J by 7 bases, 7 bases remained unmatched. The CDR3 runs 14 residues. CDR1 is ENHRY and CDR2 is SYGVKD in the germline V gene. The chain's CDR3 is CAISPDRGKFGYTF. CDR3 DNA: TGTGCCATCAGTCCGGACAGGGGGAAGTTTGGCTACACCTTC.

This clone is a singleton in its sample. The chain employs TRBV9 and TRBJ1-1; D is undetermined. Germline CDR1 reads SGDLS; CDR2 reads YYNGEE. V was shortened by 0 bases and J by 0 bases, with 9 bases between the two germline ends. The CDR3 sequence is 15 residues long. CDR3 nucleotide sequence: TGTGCCAGCAGCGTAGAGGCTACCATGAACACTGAAGCTTTCTTT. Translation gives CASSVEATMNTEAFF.